This passage covers 31 T cell receptor beta chains from one sample sequenced in a study of T cells in localized non-small cell lung cancer. Assay: immunoSEQ multiplex PCR; the TCRdb copy retains only in-frame clones and omits some. The sample lists 20,000 to 25,000 clones, roughly 90% occurring once. The starting material was peripheral blood, obtained before any cancer treatment. The receptors were sampled from a man between 40 and 69 years old with stage I squamous cell lung carcinoma.

The CDR3 loop reads CASSPVPLSYNSPLHF. The CDR3 coding sequence is TGCGCCAGCAGCCCCGTTCCTCTCTCCTATAATTCACCCCTCCACTTT. The rearrangement uses TRBV5-1 and TRBJ1-6; no firm D call. Germline V lookup: CDR1 SGHRS, CDR2 YFSETQ. Trimming took off 4 bases at V and 0 bases at J, with 11 bases between the two ends. This CDR3 is built from 16 residues.

The chain combines TRBV6-5 with TRBJ2-7, with TRBD1 as a possible D gene (6 bases). There are 12 residues in the CDR3. Germline V gene sequence: CDR1 MNHEY, CDR2 SVGAGI. V was cut by 8 bases and J by 2 bases, with 10 bases left in between. The CDR3 spells CASATGAYEQYF. The CDR3, as DNA: TGTGCCAGCGCGACAGGCGCCTACGAGCAGTACTTC.

This chain links TRBV7-9 with TRBJ2-7, with TRBD2 matching 10 bases. After removal of 5 bases from V and 2 bases from J, the junction contained 9 bases not matched to a gene. Germline V gene data show CDR1 as SEHNR and CDR2 as FQNEAQ (reference sequence). There are 16 residues in the CDR3. CDR3 amino acids: CASSPPGTSGAYEQYF. In nucleotides, the CDR3 is TGTGCCAGCAGCCCACCGGGAACTAGCGGGGCCTACGAGCAGTACTTC.

The chain links TRBV6-6 to TRBJ2-1; 8 bases are shared with TRBD2. Germline loops: CDR1 MNHNY, CDR2 SVGAGI (reference sequence). The CDR3 totals 14 residues. After removal of 2 bases from V and 7 bases from J, the junction contained 4 bases not matched to a gene. The CDR3 region is CASSYGTSWNEQFF. Here the CDR3 DNA reads TGTGCCAGCAGTTACGGGACTAGTTGGAATGAGCAGTTCTTC.

The rearrangement links TRBV2 to TRBJ2-3; no definite D call. This CDR3 is 14 amino acids long. V lost 3 bases and J lost 2, with 9 bases in between. Germline V CDR1 and CDR2: SNHLY, FYNNEI. CDR3 protein: CASSEQETTDTQYF. The DNA for the CDR3 is TGTGCCAGCAGTGAGCAGGAAACCACAGATACGCAGTATTTT.

The chain combines TRBV7-9 with TRBJ2-3; D may match TRBD1 or TRBD2 (6 bases each). Germline CDR1 is SEHNR and CDR2 is FQNEAQ (reference sequence). This CDR3 region has 13 residues. Trimming stripped 6 bases from V and 4 bases from J, with 11 bases between. CDR3 nucleotide sequence: TGTGCCAGCAGTCGGGGGCGGGCAGATACGCAGTATTTT. It codes for CASSRGRADTQYF.

The chain links TRBV9 to TRBJ2-1, with 9 bases matching TRBD2. The V segment lost 4 bases and the J segment 8 bases; nucleotides outside the gene matches: 13. The CDR3 contains 16 residues. CDR1 and CDR2 (germline): SGDLS, YYNGEE. The CDR3: CASSYRVAGGQHEQFF. In DNA, the CDR3 is TGTGCCAGCAGCTACCGGGTGGCGGGGGGGCAGCATGAGCAGTTCTTC.

V is TRBV19 and J is TRBJ2-1; no reliable D call. V dropped 6 bases and J dropped 2 bases, with 20 bases sitting between them. The CDR3 has 17 amino acids. CDR1 LNHDA and CDR2 SQIVND come from the germline V gene (reference sequence). As DNA, the CDR3 is TGTGCCAGTAGCCTCCCCCTCGACTCCCCTCCCTACAATGAGCAGTTCTTC. It encodes CASSLPLDSPPYNEQFF.

The chain carries TRBV19 and TRBJ1-2; perhaps TRBD1 as D (6 bases). Between the trimmed V and J ends, which lost 7 bases and 4 bases, there was a span of 16 bases. CDR3 length: 14 residues. Germline lookup yields CDR1 LNHDA and CDR2 SQIVND (reference sequence). This CDR3 reads CASTDRTAFYGYTF. For the CDR3, the DNA is TGTGCCAGTACCGACCGGACAGCGTTCTATGGCTACACCTTC.

This chain links TRBV6-5 with TRBJ2-7; maybe TRBD2 (6 bases). V dropped 3 bases and J dropped 0 bases, with 9 bases sitting between them. The CDR3 is 14 residues long. Per the germline V gene, CDR1 is MNHEY and CDR2 is SVGAGI. The CDR3 is CASSYAGYSYEQYF. The CDR3 nucleotides read TGTGCCAGCAGTTATGCGGGATACTCCTACGAGCAGTACTTC.

The rearrangement joins TRBV7-3 to TRBJ1-6; D unresolved. Germline V gene lookup returns CDR1 SGHTA and CDR2 FQGTGA. The V gene lost 5 bases and the J gene lost 9 bases, with 8 bases spanning the gap. The CDR3 consists of 12 residues. The CDR3 region is CASSDIGSPLHF. DNA for the CDR3: TGTGCCAGCAGCGACATCGGTTCACCCCTCCACTTT.

This chain connects TRBV5-6 to TRBJ1-1; TRBD1 aligns across 9 bases. V was clipped by 4 bases and J by 10 bases; unmatched bases: 11. CDR1 and CDR2 (germline): SGHDT, YYEEEE. CDR3 length equals 14 residues. This chain's CDR3 is CASSPTTGGKGAFF. The CDR3 nucleotides are TGTGCCAGCAGCCCAACCACAGGGGGCAAGGGAGCTTTCTTT.

The CDR3 here is CASSQETQYF. The CDR3 DNA reads as TGTGCCAGCAGCCAAGAGACCCAGTACTTC. The chain links TRBV28 to TRBJ2-5; D unclear. CDR1 MDHEN and CDR2 SYDVKM come from the germline V gene. The CDR3 length is 10 residues. With 6 bases removed from V and 1 base from J, the gap between germline ends came to 0 bases.

The CDR3 nucleotides are TGTGCCAGCAGCCCGTCCAGGGGAGTCGAGCAGTACTTC. It encodes CASSPSRGVEQYF. The genes are TRBV27 and TRBJ2-7, with D perhaps TRBD1 (6 bases). This CDR3 is built from 13 residues. Trimming removed 6 bases at V and 6 bases at J, with 15 bases between. Germline V lookup: CDR1 MNHEY, CDR2 SMNVEV (reference sequence).

The rearrangement links TRBV6-6 to TRBJ2-2; either TRBD1 or TRBD2 may fit D (5 bases each). Germline CDR1 MNHNY, CDR2 SVGAGI (reference sequence). The CDR3 has 14 amino acids. V lost 0 bases, J lost 6 bases, and 8 bases lay in between. The CDR3 loop reads CASSYSRGAGELFF. In nucleotides, the CDR3 is TGTGCCAGCAGTTACTCGAGGGGAGCCGGGGAGCTGTTTTTT.

This chain connects TRBV11-2 to TRBJ2-3; D not certain. Germline loops: CDR1 SGHAT, CDR2 FQNNGV. This CDR3 is built from 11 residues. V lost 5 bases, J lost 6 bases, and 6 bases lay in between. This chain's CDR3 is CASSKQDTQYF. CDR3 DNA sequence: TGTGCCAGCAGCAAGCAGGATACGCAGTATTTT.

In its sample, this clone was seen a few times. The chain recombines TRBV6-1 with TRBJ1-2, with D unresolved. CDR3 size: 14 residues. Trimming left V 6 bases short and J 0 bases short, with 11 bases between. CDR1 MNHNS and CDR2 SASEGT come from the germline V gene. CDR3 sequence: CASSYTRANYGYTF. In nucleotides, the CDR3 is TGTGCCAGCAGCTACACCCGAGCTAACTATGGCTACACCTTC.

This clone occurred once. V gene TRBV28 combines with J gene TRBJ2-5, with 9 bases aligning to TRBD1. This CDR3 is 17 amino acids long. Trimming took 6 bases from V and 5 from J; bases not matched to a gene: 16. Germline V gives CDR1 MDHEN, CDR2 SYDVKM. The CDR3 DNA reads TGTGCCAGCAGCTTCACCGCCGGGACAGGGCGTATTGAGACCCAGTACTTC. It encodes CASSFTAGTGRIETQYF. Together with reference TRBV28 and TRBJ2-5, the CDR3 gives the full variable domain: DVKVTQSSRYLVKRTGEKVFLECVQDMDHENMFWYRQDPGLGLRLIYFSYDVKMKEKGDIPEGYSVSREKKERFSLILESASTNQTSMYLCASSFTAGTGRIETQYFGPGTRLLVL.

V usage is TRBV7-6 and J usage is TRBJ2-1; D is unclear. Germline-derived CDR1 and CDR2 are SGHVS and FNYEAQ. The CDR3 runs to 14 residues. Trimming took 5 bases from V and 0 from J, leaving 8 bases between them. The CDR3 loop is CASSPYTSYNEQFF. In DNA, the CDR3 is TGTGCCAGCAGCCCTTACACCTCCTACAATGAGCAGTTCTTC.

V gene TRBV2 combines with J gene TRBJ2-7; D is ambiguous. The CDR3 is 14 amino acids. From germline, CDR1 is SNHLY and CDR2 FYNNEI. V lost 1 base to trimming and J lost 2 bases, with 9 bases between them. The CDR3 nucleotides are TGTGCCAGCAGTGAAGACCCCGGCACCTACGAGCAGTACTTC. Residues: CASSEDPGTYEQYF.

This clone showed up just once. The chain is built from TRBV19 and TRBJ1-2; D may be TRBD1 (6 bases). The CDR3 has 14 residues. Deletions cut 4 bases from V and 8 bases from J, with 17 bases between. Germline CDR1 reads LNHDA; CDR2 reads SQIVND (reference sequence). Here the CDR3 reads CASSSGQILRGYTF. The DNA of the CDR3 is TGTGCCAGTAGTAGTGGACAGATCTTGCGGGGCTACACCTTC.

CDR3 region: CASSSTDSGYNEQFF. The DNA for the CDR3 is TGTGCCAGTAGTTCAACCGACAGCGGATACAATGAGCAGTTCTTC. The chain uses TRBV19 and TRBJ2-1; possibly TRBD1 or TRBD2 for D (5 bases each). This CDR3 has 15 residues. The germline V and J ends were trimmed by 5 bases and 4 bases, with 15 bases remaining between them. Germline CDR1 LNHDA, CDR2 SQIVND (reference sequence).

The rearrangement links TRBV6-5 to TRBJ2-4; 10 nucleotides align to TRBD1. The germline CDR1 and CDR2 sequences are MNHEY and SVGAGI. Trimming at V came to 6 bases and at J to 9 bases, leaving 11 bases not matched to a gene. This CDR3 is built from 15 residues. CDR3 nucleotide sequence: TGTGCCAGCAGAGCCCCCGGACAGGGGGTAGTCATTCAGTACTTC. Amino acid sequence: CASRAPGQGVVIQYF.

The chain couples TRBV10-3 to TRBJ1-2, with D possibly matching TRBD1 (6 bases). This CDR3 is 15 amino acids long. CDR1 is ENHRY and CDR2 is SYGVKD in the germline V gene. The V and J ends lost 2 bases and 0 bases respectively, with 10 bases between them. CDR3 residues: CAISEGDIPNYGYTF. The CDR3, as DNA: TGTGCCATCAGTGAGGGGGACATTCCTAACTATGGCTACACCTTC.

This chain joins TRBV2 and TRBJ2-1; 10 bases map to TRBD1. Germline V lookup: CDR1 SNHLY, CDR2 FYNNEI. This CDR3 has 15 amino acids. V lost 10 bases and J lost 7; bases outside the gene matches: 13. The CDR3 is CATRNPGQGRNEQFF. CDR3 sequence (DNA): TGTGCCACACGTAATCCGGGACAGGGGAGGAATGAGCAGTTCTTC.

The V call is TRBV19, the J call TRBJ2-7; 7 nucleotides line up with TRBD1. J gave up 3 bases and V 4 bases, and 12 bases lay outside the gene matches. CDR1 and CDR2 from the germline V gene are LNHDA and SQIVND (reference sequence). This CDR3 region has 16 residues. CDR3 in DNA: TGTGCCAGTAGTAAGCGACAGGGTGGGGATTTCTACGAGCAGTACTTC. It translates to CASSKRQGGDFYEQYF.

The chain employs TRBV10-3 and TRBJ1-4, with D possibly being TRBD1 (5 bases). This CDR3 is built from 16 residues. Germline CDR1 reads ENHRY; CDR2 reads SYGVKD. Trimming removed 5 bases from V and 0 bases from J, with 13 bases in between. The CDR3 sequence is CAISSGRPPTNEKLFF. CDR3 nucleotides: TGTGCCATCAGTTCAGGGAGGCCCCCAACTAATGAAAAACTGTTTTTT.

The CDR3 DNA sequence: TGTGCCAGCAGCCGCTTCCCGGATGAAAAACTGTTTTTT. Its protein product is CASSRFPDEKLFF. The rearrangement joins TRBV7-9 to TRBJ1-4, with unresolved D. Germline assignment: CDR1 SEHNR and CDR2 FQNEAQ (reference sequence). Between the trimmed V and J ends, which lost 5 bases and 6 bases, there was a span of 10 bases. The CDR3 has 13 residues.

The chain links TRBV18 to TRBJ2-6; 9 bases line up with TRBD1. CDR3 length: 17 residues. Unmatched junction bases numbered 6, after V lost 6 bases and J lost 0 bases. CDR1 is KGHSH, CDR2 LQKENI, per germline. This CDR3 reads CASSSTGGTSGANVLTF. The CDR3 bases are TGTGCCAGCTCCTCGACAGGGGGGACCTCTGGGGCCAACGTCCTGACTTTC.

The chain has TRBV23-1 and TRBJ2-7; D might be TRBD2 (6 bases). TRBV23-1 belongs to the ORF category, with a function that is uncertain. The CDR3 spans 17 residues. With 0 bases removed from V and 4 bases from J, the gap between germline ends came to 19 bases. The CDR3 sequence is CASSQSEGGKAHYEQYF. The DNA of the CDR3 is TGCGCCAGCAGTCAATCAGAGGGAGGAAAGGCACATTACGAGCAGTACTTC.

V gene TRBV6-1 combines with J gene TRBJ2-5; D ambiguous. V lost 2 bases, J lost 5 bases, and 12 bases lay in between. Germline CDR1 is MNHNS and CDR2 is SASEGT. The length of the CDR3 is 14 residues. CDR3: CASSERLAMETQYF. The CDR3 DNA follows: TGTGCCAGCAGTGAAAGGTTGGCGATGGAGACCCAGTACTTC.